Following are 6 T cell receptor beta chains from one sample sequenced in a study of T cell responses to AZD1222 COVID-19 vaccine. Clones were read by immunoSEQ multiplex PCR, and TCRdb kept only the in-frame ones, dropping some. This table has about 160,000 clones, about nine tenths appearing once. This material consisted of peripheral blood, taken on day 0 of AZD1222 vaccination. Receptor source: an adult in good health.

V gene TRBV5-5 combines with J gene TRBJ2-7; D not certain. Germline V lookup: CDR1 SGHKS, CDR2 YYEKEE (reference sequence). The CDR3 spans 14 residues. The V end lost 0 bases, the J end lost 6 bases, and 13 bases lay between the germline ends. CDR3 coding DNA: TGTGCCAGCAGCTTGGATGCACTCAGAGGCGAGCAGTACTTC. This encodes CASSLDALRGEQYF.

The chain couples TRBV10-3 to TRBJ2-7, with D perhaps TRBD1 or TRBD2 (5 bases each). CDR1 and CDR2 (germline): ENHRY, SYGVKD. With 0 bases removed from V and 9 bases from J, the gap between germline ends came to 12 bases. The CDR3 totals 13 residues. The CDR3 here is CAISESSRDPQYF. CDR3 coding DNA: TGTGCCATCAGTGAGTCGTCCAGGGACCCGCAGTACTTC.

V usage is TRBV27 and J usage is TRBJ1-5; D ambiguous. Per the germline V gene, CDR1 is MNHEY and CDR2 is SMNVEV (reference sequence). Trimming shortened V by 0 bases and J by 6 bases, and 9 bases separated the two germline ends. This CDR3 spans 14 amino acids. In DNA form, the CDR3 reads TGTGCCAGCAGTTTATCTTCTTTAGGTCAGCCCCAGCATTTT. This sequence encodes CASSLSSLGQPQHF.

This clone was recorded a few times. This chain links TRBV2 with TRBJ1-6, with TRBD1 matching 10 bases. This CDR3 has 16 residues. Germline CDR1 is SNHLY and CDR2 is FYNNEI. V shed 2 bases and J 5 bases; nucleotides not matched to a gene: 3. Here the CDR3 DNA reads TGTGCCAGCAGTGAAAGAGGGACAGGGGATAATTCACCCCTCCACTTT. It encodes CASSERGTGDNSPLHF.

This clone was recorded only once. This sequence joins TRBV30 and TRBJ1-3, with a weak D call TRBD1 (6 bases). Germline loops: CDR1 GTSNPN, CDR2 SVGIG (reference sequence). The CDR3 contains 14 residues. Trimming pared 0 bases from V and 6 bases from J, leaving 12 bases between. CDR3 residues: CAWSVQPGENTIYF. For the CDR3, the DNA is TGTGCCTGGAGTGTACAACCAGGGGAAAACACCATATATTTT.

This clone has a single count. In nucleotides, the CDR3 is TGTGCCACCAGTGATGGGCGTCTGAGCTCCTACGAGCAGTACTTC. Protein product: CATSDGRLSSYEQYF. The chain couples TRBV24-1 to TRBJ2-7; D is uncertain. The ends were cut back, 3 bases at V and 0 bases at J, with 11 bases in the middle. This CDR3 comprises 15 residues. The germline V gene has CDR1 KGHDR and CDR2 SFDVKD.